This TCR beta chain stems from a study of OX40 agonist ivuxolimab in advanced cancers. Study details: Patients received intravenous ivuxolimab every 2 weeks at 0.01 to 10 mg/kg. Hepatocellular carcinoma, melanoma, renal cell or head and neck cancer was diagnosed in the dose-escalation patients.

Trimming shortened V by 10 bases and J by 0 bases, and 11 bases separated the two germline ends. Germline values: CDR1 MDHEN, CDR2 SYDVKM. The length of the CDR3 is 13 residues. The study's findings and limits: Expansion of clones was among the lowest in partial responders at 0.1-3.0 mg/kg.

A note on this clone: What it recognizes is unknown.

The data were produced by immunoSEQ multiplex PCR, yet TCRdb's version contains in-frame clones alone and is incomplete. The sample lists about 86,000 clones, around nine tenths occurring once. The chain joins TRBV28 to TRBJ2-3; possible D gene TRBD1, 5 bases. Here the sequenced sample was CD4+ or CD8+ T cells sorted from blood, taken in a trial of the OX40 agonist ivuxolimab. The TCR originated in an adult with an advanced solid tumor such as melanoma, head and neck, liver or kidney cancer. The chain's CDR3 is CATHPGSTDTQYF. CDR3 sequence (DNA): TGTGCCACCCACCCAGGGAGCACAGATACGCAGTATTTT.